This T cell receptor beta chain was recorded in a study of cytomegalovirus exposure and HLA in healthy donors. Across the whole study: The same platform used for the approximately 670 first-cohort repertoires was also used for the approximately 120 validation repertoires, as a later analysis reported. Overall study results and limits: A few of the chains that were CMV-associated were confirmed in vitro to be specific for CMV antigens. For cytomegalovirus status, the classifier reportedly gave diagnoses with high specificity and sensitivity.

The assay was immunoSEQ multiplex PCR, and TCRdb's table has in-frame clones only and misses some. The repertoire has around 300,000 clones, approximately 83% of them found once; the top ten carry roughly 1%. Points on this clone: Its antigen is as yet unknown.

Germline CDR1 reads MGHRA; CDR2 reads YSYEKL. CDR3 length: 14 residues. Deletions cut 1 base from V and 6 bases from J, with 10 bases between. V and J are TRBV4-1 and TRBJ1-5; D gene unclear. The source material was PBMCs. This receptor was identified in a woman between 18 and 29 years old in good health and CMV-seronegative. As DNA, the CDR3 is TGCGCCAGCAGCCAAGGGGAGAGGAGTCAGCCCCAGCATTTT. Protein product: CASSQGERSQPQHF.